A single sample is the source of the 31 T cell receptor beta chains below, sequenced in a study of patients and donors after allogeneic stem cell transplantation (dated by TCRdb to the early 2020s). The library was prepared using RT-PCR. The sequencer listed for this sample is NextSeq 550. The public reads were quality trimmed at Q25 with fastp and then assembled into clones with MiXCR by TCRdb, keeping productive beta chains. Identical CDR3 proteins give one entry, which carries the most common genes and DNA. The table for this sample lists about 960,000 distinct CDR3 sequences; approximately 18% of them were counted only once. The ten biggest clones cover roughly 6% of the sample. The material sequenced was blood, either unsorted or a sorted T cell fraction (not recorded which). The receptors here all came from a human donor who was either an allogeneic HSCT recipient or a stem cell or donor lymphocyte infusion donor (not recorded which). It is not recorded whose cells these are; they may come from a transplant donor.

The genes are TRBV6-2 or TRBV6-3 and TRBJ2-1; unclear D gene. The CDR3 is made up of 14 amino acids. CDR1 is MNHEY and CDR2 is SVGEGT in the germline V gene. The V end was cut by 3 bases, the J end by 1 base, with 7 bases between. CDR3 sequence (DNA): TGTGCCAGCAGTTATTCATGGTCCTACAATGAGCAGTTCTTC. It specifies CASSYSWSYNEQFF.

This clonotype was seen a few times. V is TRBV6-5 and J is TRBJ1-4; D gene ambiguous. The germline CDR1 and CDR2 sequences are MNHEY and SVGAGI. V dropped 4 bases and J dropped 12 bases, with 18 bases sitting between them. The CDR3 has 14 residues. The CDR3 sequence: CASSSRTRGGQLFF. Written as DNA, the CDR3 is TGTGCCAGCAGTTCCCGGACCCGGGGTGGTCAACTGTTTTTT.

The rearrangement joins TRBV20-1 to TRBJ2-2; unclear D gene. Germline CDR1 reads DFQATT; CDR2 reads SNEGSKA (reference sequence). The V end was cut by 2 bases, the J end by 4 bases, with 11 bases between. The CDR3 totals 14 residues. Written as DNA, the CDR3 is TGCAGTGCTAGACCCGTTGGGCGCACCGGGGAGCTGTTTTTT. Translated: CSARPVGRTGELFF.

This clonotype was recorded many times. This chain links TRBV7-9 with TRBJ2-2, with TRBD2 identical over 9 bases. Germline assignment: CDR1 SEHNR and CDR2 FQNEAQ (reference sequence). This CDR3 has 17 residues. Germline trimming cut 3 bases from V and 5 bases from J; bases unmatched to any gene: 10. For the CDR3, the DNA is TGTGCCAGCAGCTTCGGAGCGGGAGGTCCCACAACCGGGGAGCTGTTTTTT. It specifies CASSFGAGGPTTGELFF. Full variable domain (remainder filled in from reference TRBV7-9 and TRBJ2-2): DTGVSQNPRHKITKRGQNVTFRCDPISEHNRLYWYRQTLGQGPEFLTYFQNEAQLEKSRLLSDRFSAERPKGSFSTLEIQRTEQGDSAMYLCASSFGAGGPTTGELFFGEGSRLTVL.

The rearrangement uses TRBV6-8 and TRBJ2-3; tentatively, D is TRBD2 (5 bases). V was pared by 5 bases and J by 5 bases, with 17 bases between. CDR3 length: 15 amino acids. Germline assignment: CDR1 MNHGY and CDR2 SAAAGT. CDR3 in amino acids: CASSPAGAVLDTQYF. The CDR3 nucleotides read TGTGCCAGCAGTCCCGCGGGCGCGGTATTAGATACGCAGTATTTT.

The chain uses TRBV6-5 and TRBJ2-5; D perhaps matches TRBD2 (5 bases). Looked up from germline, CDR1 is MNHEY and CDR2 is SVGAGI. This CDR3 is built from 15 residues. Deletions cut 3 bases from V and 3 bases from J, with 14 bases between. Written as DNA, the CDR3 is TGTGCCAGCAGTTATGGAACCGGACTCAAAGAGACCCAGTACTTC. Amino acid sequence: CASSYGTGLKETQYF.

This clonotype was counted many times. The chain uses TRBV6-4 and TRBJ2-2; 7 bases agree with TRBD2. Germline V lookup: CDR1 MRHNA, CDR2 SNTAGT. Unmatched junction bases numbered 3, after V lost 7 bases and J lost 1 base. The CDR3 totals 14 residues. This CDR3 reads CASKTGGNTGELFF. The CDR3 coding sequence is TGTGCCAGCAAAACGGGAGGGAACACCGGGGAGCTGTTTTTT.

The J gene is TRBJ2-1, the V gene TRBV6-5; the D is unclear. V was cut by 0 bases and J by 0 bases, with 12 bases left in between. Germline values: CDR1 MNHEY, CDR2 SVGAGI. This CDR3 spans 17 amino acids. The chain's CDR3 is CASSYSNLRLSYNEQFF. The CDR3 coding sequence is TGTGCCAGCAGTTACTCGAATTTGCGACTCTCCTACAATGAGCAGTTCTTC.

The V call is TRBV3-1, the J call TRBJ2-1; 9 bases match TRBD2. Germline values: CDR1 LGHDT, CDR2 YNNKEL (reference sequence). The CDR3 has 14 amino acids. V lost 4 bases, J lost 6 bases, and 4 bases stayed unmatched. The CDR3 region has the DNA TGTGCCAGCAGCCGTAGCGGGGGTCTCAATGAGCAGTTCTTC. As protein: CASSRSGGLNEQFF.

The rearrangement uses TRBV14 and TRBJ2-1; D assignment may be TRBD1 or TRBD2 (6 bases each). Germline V gene lookup returns CDR1 SGHDN and CDR2 FVKESK. V was trimmed by 8 bases and J by 7 bases, leaving 15 bases between them. CDR3 size: 13 residues. The CDR3 loop reads CASLGGRGNEQFF. The CDR3 DNA reads as TGTGCCAGCTTGGGGGGCCGGGGGAATGAGCAGTTCTTC.

V and J are TRBV29-1 and TRBJ2-5; no clear D gene. Germline assignment: CDR1 SQVTM and CDR2 ANQGSEA. Deletions cut 1 base from V and 5 bases from J, with 11 bases between. The CDR3 totals 13 residues. The CDR3 DNA follows: TGCAGCGTTGAAGGAGGAACTGGGGAGACCCAGTACTTC. Protein: CSVEGGTGETQYF.

The V and J genes are TRBV9 and TRBJ2-2, with D hard to call. Trimming cost V 3 bases and J 3 bases, with 12 bases left between them. The CDR3 length is 15 residues. Germline CDR1 is SGDLS and CDR2 is YYNGEE. The CDR3 nucleotides are TGTGCCAGCAGCGAGACCGGCCATTACACCGGGGAGCTGTTTTTT. It encodes CASSETGHYTGELFF. Supplemented by reference TRBV9 and TRBJ2-2, the full variable domain reads DSGVTQTPKHLITATGQRVTLRCSPRSGDLSVYWYQQSLDQGLQFLIQYYNGEERAKGNILERFSAQQFPDLHSELNLSSLELGDSALYFCASSETGHYTGELFFGEGSRLTVL.

The sample holds a few counts of this clonotype. The chain uses TRBV12-3 or TRBV12-4 and TRBJ1-5, with TRBD1 as a possible D gene (5 bases). This CDR3 is built from 16 residues. Trimming removed 6 bases at V and 0 bases at J, with 15 bases between. The CDR3 sequence is CASRTLGQGSNQPQHF. The CDR3 DNA follows: TGTGCCAGCAGAACCCTGGGCCAGGGTAGCAATCAGCCCCAGCATTTT.

This clonotype has only a few counts. The chain links TRBV20-1 to TRBJ1-1; no definite D call. V dropped 6 bases and J dropped 11 bases, with 10 bases sitting between them. Germline CDR1 is DFQATT and CDR2 is SNEGSKA (reference sequence). The CDR3 sequence is 9 residues long. The CDR3, as DNA: TGCAGTGCCCAGGATCGGGCTTTCTTT. It yields the protein CSAQDRAFF.

This chain joins TRBV20-1 and TRBJ2-5; no reliable D call. The germline V gene encodes CDR1 DFQATT and CDR2 SNEGSKA (reference sequence). This CDR3 region has 12 residues. Between the trimmed V and J ends, which lost 3 bases and 2 bases, there was a span of 7 bases. The CDR3 loop is CSARPGQETQYF. Here the CDR3 DNA reads TGCAGTGCTAGGCCTGGGCAAGAGACCCAGTACTTC.

As for this clonotype: A read error is likely, as this CDR3 ends without the conserved phenylalanine or tryptophan. The chain couples TRBV27 to TRBJ2-1; 11 bases fit TRBD1. The V gene end was trimmed by 3 bases and the J gene end by 5 bases; junction bases not matched to a gene: 3. This CDR3 has 15 amino acids. Germline lookup yields CDR1 MNHEY and CDR2 SMNVEV (reference sequence). The CDR3 region has the DNA TGTGCCAGCAGTTTTTGGGGACAGGGGGACAATGAGCAGTTCCTC. Translated: CASSFWGQGDNEQFL.

This clonotype occurred a few times. This chain links TRBV4-3 with TRBJ1-3, with D unclear. There are 14 residues in the CDR3. V lost 5 bases, J lost 2 bases, and 10 bases lay in between. Germline loops: CDR1 LGHNA, CDR2 YSLEER. CDR3 sequence reads: CASSSQMTGNTIYF. CDR3 sequence (DNA): TGCGCCAGCAGCTCGCAGATGACTGGAAACACCATATATTTT.

This clonotype was found a few times. This chain connects TRBV30 to TRBJ1-1; the D is unclear. This CDR3 contains 13 residues. Germline-derived CDR1 and CDR2 are GTSNPN and SVGIG (reference sequence). V was cut by 0 bases and J by 3 bases, with 8 bases left in between. The CDR3 spells CAWSVDLYTEAFF. CDR3 in DNA: TGTGCCTGGAGTGTCGATTTGTACACTGAAGCTTTCTTT.

The J gene is TRBJ2-1, the V gene TRBV10-3; D possibly uses TRBD1 or TRBD2 (5 bases each). Germline values: CDR1 ENHRY, CDR2 SYGVKD. Trimming removed 5 bases at V and 9 bases at J, with 11 bases between. There are 12 residues in the CDR3. The CDR3 loop is CAISWGTGEQFF. The CDR3 region has the DNA TGTGCCATCAGTTGGGGGACCGGTGAGCAGTTCTTC.

In this sample, this clonotype turned up once. V usage is TRBV6-5 and J usage is TRBJ2-4; D call uncertain. The CDR3 consists of 17 residues. The germline V gene has CDR1 MNHEY and CDR2 SVGAGI. Deletions cut 4 bases from V and 1 base from J, with 17 bases between. CDR3 sequence (DNA): TGTGCCAGCAGTTTTGGACCGATCAGTGGGGCCAAAAACATTCAGTACTTC. This gives the protein CASSFGPISGAKNIQYF.

This chain links TRBV6-1 with TRBJ2-3, with D possibly TRBD1 on 6 matching bases. Trimming removed 8 bases at V and 0 bases at J, with 18 bases between. The CDR3 is 16 amino acids. Germline V gives CDR1 MNHNS, CDR2 SASEGT. The CDR3 DNA is TGTGCCAGCCGACGGGACATTGAACATAGCACAGATACGCAGTATTTT. Translation gives CASRRDIEHSTDTQYF.

The chain recombines TRBV13 with TRBJ1-1; D remains ambiguous. There are 13 residues in the CDR3. The V end lost 6 bases, the J end lost 4 bases, and 12 bases lay between the germline ends. The germline V gene encodes CDR1 PRHDT and CDR2 FYEKMQ (reference sequence). CDR3 bases: TGTGCCAGCAGACCTTACTTCGGCACTGAAGCTTTCTTT. It encodes CASRPYFGTEAFF.

The V gene is TRBV10-3, the J gene TRBJ1-1, with 10 bases aligning to TRBD1. The V and J ends lost 2 bases and 1 base, in that order; junction bases with no gene match: 4. The CDR3 is made up of 16 amino acids. From germline, CDR1 is ENHRY and CDR2 SYGVKD. In DNA, the CDR3 is TGTGCCATCAGTGAGACTGGGACAGGGGCGAACACTGAAGCTTTCTTT. Translated: CAISETGTGANTEAFF.

This rearrangement joins TRBV29-1 to TRBJ2-5, with 8 bases identical to TRBD1. Losses at the gene ends were 2 bases for V and 4 bases for J; bases not matched to a gene: 6. The germline V gene has CDR1 SQVTM and CDR2 ANQGSEA. The CDR3 length is 14 residues. In DNA, the CDR3 is TGCAGCGTTGAATTTCAGGGGGCAGGAGAGACCCAGTACTTC. It is translated as CSVEFQGAGETQYF.

The V call is TRBV3-1, the J call TRBJ1-1; 8 bases line up with TRBD1. The CDR3 runs 16 residues. The trim removed 2 bases at V and 13 bases at J, leaving 18 bases unmatched. Germline V lookup: CDR1 LGHDT, CDR2 YNNKEL (reference sequence). CDR3 in DNA: TGTGCCAGCAGCCAAAAAGCGACAGGGGCCACCATGACGTATTTCTTT. It codes for CASSQKATGATMTYFF.

This clonotype was seen a few times. The genes are TRBV2 and TRBJ2-2; no clear D. The CDR3 loop spans 12 amino acids. V was cut by 3 bases and J by 7 bases, with 6 bases left in between. Germline values: CDR1 SNHLY, CDR2 FYNNEI. The CDR3 loop reads CASSDQIGELFF. The CDR3 DNA follows: TGTGCCAGCAGTGACCAGATCGGGGAGCTGTTTTTT. The complete variable domain, with remaining parts taken from reference TRBV2 and TRBJ2-2, reads EPEVTQTPSHQVTQMGQEVILRCVPISNHLYFYWYRQILGQKVEFLVSFYNNEISEKSEIFDDQFSVERPDGSNFTLKIRSTKLEDSAMYFCASSDQIGELFFGEGSRLTVL.

The genes are TRBV7-8 and TRBJ1-5, with D tentatively TRBD1 (6 bases). This CDR3 is built from 17 residues. Looked up from germline, CDR1 is SGHVS and CDR2 is FQNEAQ. Deletions cut 2 bases from V and 0 bases from J, with 14 bases between. In DNA, the CDR3 is TGTGCCAGCAGCTTATTACGGGGGGGCAATAGCAATCAGCCCCAGCATTTT. Encoded protein: CASSLLRGGNSNQPQHF.

There are a few counts of this clonotype. The V gene is TRBV20-1, the J gene TRBJ2-5; 8 bases are a match to TRBD2. The V gene end was trimmed by 3 bases and the J gene end by 1 base; junction bases not matched to a gene: 4. Germline V CDR1 and CDR2: DFQATT, SNEGSKA (reference sequence). The CDR3 spans 14 residues. The CDR3 nucleotides are TGCAGTGCTAGTCGGGGGGGTATCCAAGAGACCCAGTACTTC. Its protein is CSASRGGIQETQYF.

The rearrangement joins TRBV18 to TRBJ2-5; D might be TRBD1 or TRBD2, each matching 6 bases. This CDR3 contains 15 residues. Trimming stripped 3 bases from V and 3 bases from J, with 14 bases between. Germline values: CDR1 KGHSH, CDR2 LQKENI. Here the CDR3 DNA reads TGTGCCAGCTCACCGGTTACGGGGGCTGAAGAGACCCAGTACTTC. It codes for CASSPVTGAEETQYF.

This chain joins TRBV11-2 and TRBJ1-1; TRBD1 aligns across 8 bases. Germline-derived CDR1 and CDR2 are SGHAT and FQNNGV. The CDR3 contains 17 residues. The V and J ends lost 3 bases and 3 bases, in that order; junction bases with no gene match: 12. CDR3 bases: TGTGCCAGCAGCTTCTTAGCGGACAGGGTCGGTCACACTGAAGCTTTCTTT. Translated: CASSFLADRVGHTEAFF.

This chain joins TRBV11-2 and TRBJ2-3; no clear D gene. The CDR3 is 12 amino acids. CDR1 and CDR2 from the germline V gene are SGHAT and FQNNGV. V was clipped by 2 bases and J by 7 bases, with 7 bases between them. The CDR3 reads CASSLRSHTQYF. In DNA, the CDR3 is TGTGCCAGCAGCTTAAGGTCCCATACGCAGTATTTT.